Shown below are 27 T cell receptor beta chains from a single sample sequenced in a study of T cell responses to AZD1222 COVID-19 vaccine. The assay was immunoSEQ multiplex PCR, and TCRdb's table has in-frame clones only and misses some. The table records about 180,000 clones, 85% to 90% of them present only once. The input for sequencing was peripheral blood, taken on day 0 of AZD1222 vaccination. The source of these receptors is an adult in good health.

The chain's CDR3 is CASSVSYTEAFF. The CDR3 coding sequence is TGTGCCAGCAGTGTGAGTTACACTGAAGCTTTCTTT. The chain uses TRBV6-4 and TRBJ1-1; no clear D gene. This CDR3 is built from 12 residues. Germline V gene data show CDR1 as MRHNA and CDR2 as SNTAGT. The V end lost 4 bases, the J end lost 3 bases, and 6 bases lay between the germline ends.

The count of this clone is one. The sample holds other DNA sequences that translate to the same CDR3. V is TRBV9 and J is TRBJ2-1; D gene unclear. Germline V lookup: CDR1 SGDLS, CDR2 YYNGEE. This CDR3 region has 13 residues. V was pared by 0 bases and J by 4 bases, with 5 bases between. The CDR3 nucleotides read TGTGCCAGCAGCGTAGGGAGATACAATGAGCAGTTCTTC. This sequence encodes CASSVGRYNEQFF.

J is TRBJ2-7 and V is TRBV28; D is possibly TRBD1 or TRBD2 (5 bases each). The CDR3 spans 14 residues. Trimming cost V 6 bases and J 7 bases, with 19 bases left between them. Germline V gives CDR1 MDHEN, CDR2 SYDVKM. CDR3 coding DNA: TGTGCCAGCAGCCAGTGGGGACCCGTTAGGGAGCAGTACTTC. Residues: CASSQWGPVREQYF.

CDR3 amino acids: CASSLLGGFADTQYF. As DNA, the CDR3 is TGTGCCAGCAGTTTGTTGGGCGGGTTCGCAGATACGCAGTATTTT. This chain connects TRBV28 to TRBJ2-3, with D maybe TRBD2 (5 bases). This CDR3 is built from 15 residues. V lost 3 bases, J lost 4 bases, and 14 bases lay in between. The germline CDR1 and CDR2 sequences are MDHEN and SYDVKM.

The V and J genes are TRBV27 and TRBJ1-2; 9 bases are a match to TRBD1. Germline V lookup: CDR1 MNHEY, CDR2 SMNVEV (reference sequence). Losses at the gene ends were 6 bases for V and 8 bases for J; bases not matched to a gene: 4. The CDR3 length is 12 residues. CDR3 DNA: TGTGCCAGCAGACAGGGGGCACTGGGCTACACCTTC. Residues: CASRQGALGYTF.

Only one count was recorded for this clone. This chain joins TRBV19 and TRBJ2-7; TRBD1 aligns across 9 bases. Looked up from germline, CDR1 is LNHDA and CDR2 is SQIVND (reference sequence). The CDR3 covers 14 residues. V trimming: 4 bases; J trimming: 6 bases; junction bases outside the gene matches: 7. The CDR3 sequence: CASSTRQGGGEQYF. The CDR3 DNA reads TGTGCCAGTAGTACCCGACAGGGGGGCGGCGAGCAGTACTTC.

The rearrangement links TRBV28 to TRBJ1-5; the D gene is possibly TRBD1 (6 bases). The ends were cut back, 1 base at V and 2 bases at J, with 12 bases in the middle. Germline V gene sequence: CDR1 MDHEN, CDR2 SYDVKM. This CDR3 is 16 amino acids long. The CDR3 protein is CASSLSWRGGNQPQHF. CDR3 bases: TGTGCCAGCAGTTTATCTTGGAGGGGGGGCAATCAGCCCCAGCATTTT. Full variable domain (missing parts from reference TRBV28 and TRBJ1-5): DVKVTQSSRYLVKRTGEKVFLECVQDMDHENMFWYRQDPGLGLRLIYFSYDVKMKEKGDIPEGYSVSREKKERFSLILESASTNQTSMYLCASSLSWRGGNQPQHFGDGTRLSIL.

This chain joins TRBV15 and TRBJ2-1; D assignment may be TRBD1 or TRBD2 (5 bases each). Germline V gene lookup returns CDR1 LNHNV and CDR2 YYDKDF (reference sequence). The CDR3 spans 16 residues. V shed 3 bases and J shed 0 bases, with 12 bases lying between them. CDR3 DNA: TGTGCCACCAGCAGGGGACGGCGAGGCTCCTACAATGAGCAGTTCTTC. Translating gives CATSRGRRGSYNEQFF.

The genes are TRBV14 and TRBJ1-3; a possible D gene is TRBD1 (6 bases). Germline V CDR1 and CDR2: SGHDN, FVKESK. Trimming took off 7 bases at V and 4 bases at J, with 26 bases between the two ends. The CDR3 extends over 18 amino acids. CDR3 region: CASNTPTGHFRRGNTIYF. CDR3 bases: TGTGCCAGCAACACCCCCACGGGACACTTCAGGCGGGGAAACACCATATATTTT.

The CDR3 is CAWSRDRPNYGYTF. CDR3 DNA: TGTGCCTGGAGTCGGGACAGGCCAAACTATGGCTACACCTTC. The rearrangement joins TRBV30 to TRBJ1-2; 8 bases line up with TRBD1. Trimming took 2 bases from V and 2 from J; bases not matched to a gene: 4. Germline CDR1 reads GTSNPN; CDR2 reads SVGIG (reference sequence). This CDR3 contains 14 residues.

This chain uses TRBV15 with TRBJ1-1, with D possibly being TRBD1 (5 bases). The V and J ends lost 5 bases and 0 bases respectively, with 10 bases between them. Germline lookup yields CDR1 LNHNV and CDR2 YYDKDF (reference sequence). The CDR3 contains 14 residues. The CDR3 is CATSRGRLNTEAFF. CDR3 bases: TGTGCCACCAGCCGGGGACGGCTGAACACTGAAGCTTTCTTT.

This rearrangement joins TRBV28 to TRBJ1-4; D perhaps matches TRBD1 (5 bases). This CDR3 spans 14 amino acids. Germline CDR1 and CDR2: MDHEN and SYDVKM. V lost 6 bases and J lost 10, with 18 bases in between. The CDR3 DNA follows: TGTGCCAGCAGAAACCGGGACGGCGTAGGAAAACTGTTTTTT. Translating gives CASRNRDGVGKLFF.

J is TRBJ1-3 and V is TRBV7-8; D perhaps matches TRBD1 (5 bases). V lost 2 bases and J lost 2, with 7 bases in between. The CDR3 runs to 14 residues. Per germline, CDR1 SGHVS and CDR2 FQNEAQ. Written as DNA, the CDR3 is TGTGCCAGCAGCTTAAGGGACGCTGGAAACACCATATATTTT. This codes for CASSLRDAGNTIYF. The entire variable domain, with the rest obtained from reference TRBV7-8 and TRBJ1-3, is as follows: GAGVSQSPRYKVAKRGQDVALRCDPISGHVSLFWYQQALGQGPEFLTYFQNEAQLDKSGLPSDRFFAERPEGSVSTLKIQRTQQEDSAVYLCASSLRDAGNTIYFGEGSWLTVV.

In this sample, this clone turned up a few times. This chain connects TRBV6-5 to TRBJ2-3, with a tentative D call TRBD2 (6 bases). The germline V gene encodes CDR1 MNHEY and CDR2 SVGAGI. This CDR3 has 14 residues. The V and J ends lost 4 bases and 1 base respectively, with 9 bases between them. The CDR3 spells CASSLGGGTDTQYF. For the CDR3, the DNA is TGTGCCAGCAGTTTGGGGGGTGGCACAGATACGCAGTATTTT.

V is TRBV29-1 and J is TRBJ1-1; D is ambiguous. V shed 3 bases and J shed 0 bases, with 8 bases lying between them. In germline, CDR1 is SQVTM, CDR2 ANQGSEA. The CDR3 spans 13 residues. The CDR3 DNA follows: TGCAGCGTTGAGTCGGACTTGAACACTGAAGCTTTCTTT. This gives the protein CSVESDLNTEAFF.

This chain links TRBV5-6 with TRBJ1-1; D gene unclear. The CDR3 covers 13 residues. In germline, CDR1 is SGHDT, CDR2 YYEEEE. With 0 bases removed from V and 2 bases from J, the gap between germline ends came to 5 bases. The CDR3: CASSLGANTEAFF. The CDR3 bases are TGTGCCAGCAGCTTGGGAGCTAACACTGAAGCTTTCTTT.

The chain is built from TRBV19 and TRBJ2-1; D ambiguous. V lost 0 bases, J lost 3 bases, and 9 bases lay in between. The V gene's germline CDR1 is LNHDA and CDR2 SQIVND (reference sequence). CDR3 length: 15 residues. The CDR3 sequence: CASSIDGLGYNEQFF. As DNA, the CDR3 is TGTGCCAGTAGTATAGATGGGCTGGGCTACAATGAGCAGTTCTTC. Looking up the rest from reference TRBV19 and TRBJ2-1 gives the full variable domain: DGGITQSPKYLFRKEGQNVTLSCEQNLNHDAMYWYRQDPGQGLRLIYYSQIVNDFQKGDIAEGYSVSREKKESFPLTVTSAQKNPTAFYLCASSIDGLGYNEQFFGPGTRLTVL.

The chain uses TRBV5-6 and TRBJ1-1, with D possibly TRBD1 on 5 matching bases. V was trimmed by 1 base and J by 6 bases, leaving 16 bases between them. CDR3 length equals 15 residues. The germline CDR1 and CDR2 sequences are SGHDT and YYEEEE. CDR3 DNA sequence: TGTGCCAGCAGCTTGTCTGGGCAGGGTCGGGCTGAAGCTTTCTTT. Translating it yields CASSLSGQGRAEAFF.

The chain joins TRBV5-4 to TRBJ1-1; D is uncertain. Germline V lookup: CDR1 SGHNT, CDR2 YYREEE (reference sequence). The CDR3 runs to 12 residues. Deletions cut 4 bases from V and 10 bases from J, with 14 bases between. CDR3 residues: CASSLDGRPAFF. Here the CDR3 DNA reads TGTGCCAGCAGCCTGGACGGTCGTCCAGCTTTCTTT.

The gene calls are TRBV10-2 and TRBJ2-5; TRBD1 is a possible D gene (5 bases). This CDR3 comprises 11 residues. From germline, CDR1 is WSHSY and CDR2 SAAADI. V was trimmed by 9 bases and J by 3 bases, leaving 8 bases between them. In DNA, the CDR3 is TGCGCCAGTTCAGGGAAAGAGACCCAGTACTTC. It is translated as CASSGKETQYF.

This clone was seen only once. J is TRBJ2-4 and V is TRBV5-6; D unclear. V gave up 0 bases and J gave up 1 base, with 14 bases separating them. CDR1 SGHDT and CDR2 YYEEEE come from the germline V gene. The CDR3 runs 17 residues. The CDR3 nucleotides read TGTGCCAGCAGCTTGGAAGGGTTAGGGATGGCCAAAAACATTCAGTACTTC. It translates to CASSLEGLGMAKNIQYF.

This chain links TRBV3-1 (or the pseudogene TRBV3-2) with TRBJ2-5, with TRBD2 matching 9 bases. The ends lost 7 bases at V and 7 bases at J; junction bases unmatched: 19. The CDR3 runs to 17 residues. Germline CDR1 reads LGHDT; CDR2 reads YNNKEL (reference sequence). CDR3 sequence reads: CASTPRVSSGSLGTQYF. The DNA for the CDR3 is TGTGCCAGCACCCCACGGGTTAGTAGCGGGAGCTTAGGGACCCAGTACTTC.

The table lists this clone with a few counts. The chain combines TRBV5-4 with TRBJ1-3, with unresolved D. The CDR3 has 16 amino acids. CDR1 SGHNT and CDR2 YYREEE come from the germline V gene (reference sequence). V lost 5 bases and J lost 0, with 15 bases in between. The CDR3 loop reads CASSQGLTSSGNTIYF. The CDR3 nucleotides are TGTGCCAGCAGTCAAGGACTTACTTCCTCTGGAAACACCATATATTTT.

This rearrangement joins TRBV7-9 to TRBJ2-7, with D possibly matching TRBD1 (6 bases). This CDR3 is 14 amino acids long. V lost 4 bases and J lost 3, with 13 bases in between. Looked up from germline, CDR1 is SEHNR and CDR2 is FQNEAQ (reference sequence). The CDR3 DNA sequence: TGTGCCAGCAGCTCGCCCGGACAGTTCTACGAGCAGTACTTC. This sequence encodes CASSSPGQFYEQYF.

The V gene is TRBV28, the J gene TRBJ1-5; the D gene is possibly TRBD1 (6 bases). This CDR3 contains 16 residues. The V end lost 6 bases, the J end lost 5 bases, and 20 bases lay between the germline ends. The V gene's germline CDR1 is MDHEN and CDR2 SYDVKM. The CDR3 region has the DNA TGTGCCAGCAGCTCTTCCCGGACAGCCTCCCATCAGCCCCAGCATTTT. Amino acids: CASSSSRTASHQPQHF.

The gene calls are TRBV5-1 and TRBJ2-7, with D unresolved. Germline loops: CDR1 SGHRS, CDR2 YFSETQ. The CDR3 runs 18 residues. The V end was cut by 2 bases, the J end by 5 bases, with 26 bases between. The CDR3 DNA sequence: TGCGCCAGCAGCTTTGGCCTAGGGTCCCAGAAGTCCTATCACGAGCAGTACTTC. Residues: CASSFGLGSQKSYHEQYF.

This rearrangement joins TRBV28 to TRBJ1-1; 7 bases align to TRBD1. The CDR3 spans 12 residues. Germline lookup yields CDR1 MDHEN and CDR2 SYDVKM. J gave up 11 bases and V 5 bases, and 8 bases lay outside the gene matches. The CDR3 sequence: CASSLRQGRAFF. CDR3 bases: TGTGCCAGCAGTCTCCGACAGGGTCGCGCTTTCTTT.